This T cell receptor beta chain was captured by sequencing in a study of shared clonotypes between healthy human individuals. Study-wide points: Among donors, the sharing of clonotypes was expected to be influenced by sequencing depth.

TCRdb's table, derived via immunoSEQ multiplex PCR, lists solely in-frame clones and lacks some. There are about 730,000 clones in the sample; around 77% occur only once, and approximately 2% lies in the top ten. This clone was observed at least ten times. The antigen remains unidentified. Additional DNA sequences in this sample encode the identical CDR3. The CDR3 is made up of 12 amino acids. The V end lost 0 bases, the J end lost 4 bases, and 4 bases lay between the germline ends. Germline V gene data show CDR1 as SGHRS and CDR2 as YFSETQ. The J gene is TRBJ2-5, the V gene TRBV5-1; unclear D gene. This TCR was recovered from a woman in her twenties or thirties in good health. Sequenced input: memory CD4+ T cells sorted from blood. Subset specified: CD45RA-negative fraction. Written as DNA, the CDR3 is TGCGCCAGCAGCTTGGAAGGAGAGACCCAGTACTTC. It specifies CASSLEGETQYF.